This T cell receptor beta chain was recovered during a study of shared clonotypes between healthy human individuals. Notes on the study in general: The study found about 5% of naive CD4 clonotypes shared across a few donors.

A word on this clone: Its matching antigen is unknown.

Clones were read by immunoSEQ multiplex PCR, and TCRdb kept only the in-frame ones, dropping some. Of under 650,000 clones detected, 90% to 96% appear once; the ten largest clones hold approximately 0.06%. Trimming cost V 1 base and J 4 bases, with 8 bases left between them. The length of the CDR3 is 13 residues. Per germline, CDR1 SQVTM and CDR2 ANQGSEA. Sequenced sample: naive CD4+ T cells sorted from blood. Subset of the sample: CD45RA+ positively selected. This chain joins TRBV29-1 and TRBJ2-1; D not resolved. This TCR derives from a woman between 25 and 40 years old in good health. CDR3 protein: CSVEVITYNEQFF. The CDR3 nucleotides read TGCAGCGTTGAAGTAATTACATACAATGAGCAGTTCTTC.